Following are 17 T cell receptor beta chains from one sample sequenced in a study of cytomegalovirus exposure and HLA in healthy donors (TCRdb year 2017). The library relied on the immunoSEQ multiplex PCR assay. A mixture of 60 forward primers for TCR Vbeta segments and 13 reverse primers for TCR Jbeta segments was used in the multiplex PCR. This immuneACCESS table, as held by TCRdb, lists in-frame sequences with V and J called but not all clones. Of the missing ones, under half trace to an unresolved V gene in checked studies; the others have no known cause. The sample records 75,000 to 95,000 clones, 63% of which are singletons. Around 6.5% of the sample is in the top ten clones. Sequencing was carried out using PBMCs. The receptors here all came from a woman aged 25 to 39 in good health and CMV-seronegative.

The chain joins TRBV5-6 to TRBJ2-2; TRBD2 agrees at 8 bases. V was pared by 6 bases and J by 5 bases, with 9 bases of the junction left unmatched. There are 15 residues in the CDR3. The V gene's germline CDR1 is SGHDT and CDR2 YYEEEE. The chain's CDR3 is CASNPRGGETGELFF. The CDR3 nucleotides are TGTGCCAGCAACCCCCGGGGGGGGGAAACCGGGGAGCTGTTTTTT.

The J gene is TRBJ2-1, the V gene TRBV7-9; the match to TRBD2 covers 7 bases. With 7 bases clipped from V and 6 bases from J, the junction kept 9 bases outside the gene matches. CDR3 length: 14 amino acids. From germline, CDR1 is SEHNR and CDR2 FQNEAQ (reference sequence). CDR3 DNA sequence: TGTGCCAGCACGCTTGGGGGAGGGGTCAATGAGCAGTTCTTC. Residues: CASTLGGGVNEQFF.

This chain joins TRBV4-1 and TRBJ2-3; no definite D call. Germline assignment: CDR1 MGHRA and CDR2 YSYEKL. Trimming removed 4 bases at V and 7 bases at J, with 18 bases between. The CDR3 spans 15 residues. The CDR3 DNA follows: TGCGCCAGCAGCCGCCAGACGGCGACTTCTTATACGCAGTATTTT. This codes for CASSRQTATSYTQYF.

The chain is built from TRBV6-1 and TRBJ2-2; the match to TRBD2 covers 7 bases. CDR1 and CDR2 (germline): MNHNS, SASEGT. The CDR3 consists of 17 residues. Trimming cost V 2 bases and J 2 bases; bases outside gene matches: 8. CDR3 region: CASSERVVAGNTGELFF. The CDR3 region has the DNA TGTGCCAGCAGTGAAAGGGTGGTAGCGGGCAACACCGGGGAGCTGTTTTTT.

The DNA of the CDR3 is TGTGCCAGCGGAACAGCCCAAGAGACCCAGTACTTC. It is translated as CASGTAQETQYF. The rearrangement joins TRBV28 to TRBJ2-5; D gene ambiguous. The germline V gene has CDR1 MDHEN and CDR2 SYDVKM. CDR3 length equals 12 residues. The ends were cut back, 8 bases at V and 1 base at J, with 8 bases in the middle.

This chain joins TRBV5-1 and TRBJ2-2, with D maybe TRBD2 (7 bases). The CDR3 spans 16 residues. CDR1 is SGHRS and CDR2 is YFSETQ in the germline V gene. The ends were cut back, 0 bases at V and 0 bases at J, with 9 bases in the middle. DNA for the CDR3: TGCGCCAGCAGCTTGGAAGGGGGGGCGAACACCGGGGAGCTGTTTTTT. This sequence encodes CASSLEGGANTGELFF.

V and J are TRBV19 and TRBJ1-1; 7 bases align to TRBD1. This CDR3 comprises 14 residues. After removal of 5 bases from V and 5 bases from J, the junction contained 8 bases not matched to a gene. Germline V gives CDR1 LNHDA, CDR2 SQIVND (reference sequence). The CDR3 DNA follows: TGTGCCAGTAGTGCGACAGGGTCCCATACTGAAGCTTTCTTT. Protein product: CASSATGSHTEAFF.

The chain recombines TRBV2 with TRBJ1-6; 9 nucleotides align to TRBD1. V dropped 4 bases and J dropped 9; count of bases not matched to a gene: 1. The CDR3 is 13 amino acids. CDR1 is SNHLY, CDR2 FYNNEI, per germline. This chain's CDR3 is CASSVQGASPLHF. The CDR3 DNA reads as TGTGCCAGCAGTGTACAGGGGGCTTCACCCCTCCACTTT.

The chain joins TRBV19 to TRBJ1-2, with 8 bases lining up with TRBD1. Germline values: CDR1 LNHDA, CDR2 SQIVND (reference sequence). The CDR3 totals 14 residues. J lost 13 bases, V lost 4 bases, and 14 bases had no gene match. This CDR3 reads CASSTSLMDRDGTF. As DNA, the CDR3 is TGTGCCAGTAGTACCTCTCTTATGGACAGGGATGGCACCTTC.

J is TRBJ1-1 and V is TRBV10-3; the D gene is possibly TRBD1 (5 bases). Germline CDR1 ENHRY, CDR2 SYGVKD. The CDR3 is 15 amino acids. V was shortened by 6 bases and J by 0 bases, with 14 bases between the two germline ends. CDR3 nucleotides: TGTGCCATCAGGCCGTCCGGGGGACTGAACACTGAAGCTTTCTTT. The encoded protein is CAIRPSGGLNTEAFF.

This sequence joins TRBV5-1 and TRBJ2-7, with a tentative D call TRBD1 (6 bases). Trimming took off 2 bases at V and 0 bases at J, with 12 bases between the two ends. The CDR3 is 15 residues long. Germline assignment: CDR1 SGHRS and CDR2 YFSETQ. Here the CDR3 DNA reads TGCGCCAGCAGCTTAGAGGACAGCCCCTCCTACGAGCAGTACTTC. Translation: CASSLEDSPSYEQYF. The variable domain in full, completed from reference TRBV5-1 and TRBJ2-7, reads KAGVTQTPRYLIKTRGQQVTLSCSPISGHRSVSWYQQTPGQGLQFLFEYFSETQRNKGNFPGRFSGRQFSNSRSEMNVSTLELGDSALYLCASSLEDSPSYEQYFGPGTRLTVT.

This clone turned up a few times. This rearrangement joins TRBV19 to TRBJ2-7; D may be TRBD1 (6 bases). CDR3 length: 13 amino acids. Trimming took off 7 bases at V and 0 bases at J, with 10 bases between the two ends. The germline CDR1 and CDR2 sequences are LNHDA and SQIVND (reference sequence). The CDR3 nucleotides are TGTGCCAGTAAGTCGGACAGCTCCTACGAGCAGTACTTC. Translation gives CASKSDSSYEQYF.

The rearrangement joins TRBV2 to TRBJ1-2; 7 bases are shared with TRBD1. The CDR3 has 13 residues. V was pared by 5 bases and J by 8 bases, with 8 bases of the junction left unmatched. Germline CDR1 is SNHLY and CDR2 is FYNNEI. The CDR3 DNA follows: TGTGCCAGCAGTCAGGTTGCAGGGGGAGGCTACACCTTC. Translating it yields CASSQVAGGGYTF. The whole variable domain, remainder taken from reference TRBV2 and TRBJ1-2, is EPEVTQTPSHQVTQMGQEVILRCVPISNHLYFYWYRQILGQKVEFLVSFYNNEISEKSEIFDDQFSVERPDGSNFTLKIRSTKLEDSAMYFCASSQVAGGGYTFGSGTRLTVV.

The rearrangement joins TRBV30 to TRBJ2-3; 11 nucleotides match TRBD2. After removal of 0 bases from V and 5 bases from J, the junction contained 10 bases not matched to a gene. The CDR3 has 17 amino acids. Germline values: CDR1 GTSNPN, CDR2 SVGIG (reference sequence). In DNA, the CDR3 is TGTGCCTGGAGTGTACGCGTTAGCGGGAGGGCGGGAGATACGCAGTATTTT. This encodes CAWSVRVSGRAGDTQYF.

The chain carries TRBV7-9 and TRBJ2-2, with D possibly matching TRBD1 (6 bases). Germline CDR1 reads SEHNR; CDR2 reads FQNEAQ (reference sequence). The CDR3 sequence is 12 residues long. The CDR3 protein is CGGGENTGELFF. Here the CDR3 DNA reads TGTGGAGGGGGTGAGAACACCGGGGAGCTGTTTTTT. The full variable domain, rest sourced from reference TRBV7-9 and TRBJ2-2, is DTGVSQNPRHKITKRGQNVTFRCDPISEHNRLYWYRQTLGQGPEFLTYFQNEAQLEKSRLLSDRFSAERPKGSFSTLEIQRTEQGDSAMYLCGGGENTGELFFGEGSRLTVL.

V is TRBV4-2 and J is TRBJ2-1, with a weak D call TRBD2 (6 bases). The CDR3 runs to 15 residues. Per the germline V gene, CDR1 is LGHNA and CDR2 is YNFKEQ. V lost 4 bases to trimming and J lost 8 bases, with 18 bases between them. As DNA, the CDR3 is TGTGCCAGCAGCCGCCGACTAGGTCGAGATGATGAGCAGTTCTTC. Protein: CASSRRLGRDDEQFF.

The V call is TRBV28, the J call TRBJ1-2; 9 bases fit TRBD1. The CDR3 contains 14 residues. Trimming cost V 3 bases and J 7 bases; bases outside gene matches: 6. Looked up from germline, CDR1 is MDHEN and CDR2 is SYDVKM. CDR3 coding DNA: TGTGCCAGCAGTTTGGGGGACAGGGTTTTTGGCTACACCTTC. As protein: CASSLGDRVFGYTF.